This T cell receptor beta chain was identified in a study of low-dose radiotherapy and immunotherapy resistance in tumors. Study-wide context: Cohort 1 was given 0.5 Gy per fraction every 2 weeks, for 6.5 Gy total. One day prior to radiation and immunotherapy, intravenous cyclophosphamide at 200 mg/m2 was given, repeated every two weeks.

Germline CDR1 is KGHSY and CDR2 is FQNENV. V shed 1 base, J shed 3 bases, and the junction held 8 bases outside the gene matches. This CDR3 has 18 amino acids. This clonotype was seen repeatedly, ten times or more. Both TCRalpha and TCRbeta chains were reverse transcribed with V-gene-specific primers. TCRs were amplified for about 18 PCR cycles with a constant-region primer and V-primer adapter. TCRdb reanalysed the reads using MiXCR and keeps one entry per CDR3 protein. The sample lists roughly 40,000 distinct CDR3 sequences; approximately 26% were seen once. Noted time point: after trial treatment. The treatment is: LDRT plus nivolumab, ipilimumab, low-dose cyclophosphamide and aspirin (RACIN trial).

Sequenced material: PBMCs, taken after low-dose radiotherapy plus immunotherapy. The rearrangement links TRBV16 to TRBJ2-7; 14 positions match TRBD2. The receptor's source is a male donor with prostate cancer. In DNA, the CDR3 is TGTGCCAGCAGCCAATATGACAGACTAGCGGGAGGGCACTACGAGCAGTACTTC. Amino acids: CASSQYDRLAGGHYEQYF.